The sequence of this TCR beta chain was determined in a study of human T cells and chemical hapten exposure. Ten or more counts support this clonotype. Antigen: not known. Regarding time point: patch test 2, 6 weeks after DPC sensitization. Documented treatment: therapeutic diphenylcyclopropenone sensitization with weekly scalp DPC. V gave up 0 bases and J gave up 4 bases, with 6 bases separating them. CDR1 and CDR2 from the germline V gene are MGHDK and SYGVNS. The CDR3 covers 13 residues. TCRdb redid the calling of the RACE reads with MiXCR, one entry per CDR3 protein. The data contain about 40,000 distinct CDR3 sequences, over 3% of them singletons. Study outcomes and limitations: Expanded TCRs showed more large CDR3 clusters than pre-sensitization or healthy control sets.

J is TRBJ2-5 and V is TRBV25-1; D gene ambiguous. The input for sequencing was whole blood, taken in connection with sensitization to the hapten diphenylcyclopropenone (DPC). This receptor was obtained from a man aged 40-49 years with alopecia areata. Some clones in this sample may be carry-over from other donors' samples. CDR3 loop: CASSEYVAETQYF. The CDR3 DNA reads TGTGCCAGCAGTGAATATGTGGCAGAGACCCAGTACTTC.